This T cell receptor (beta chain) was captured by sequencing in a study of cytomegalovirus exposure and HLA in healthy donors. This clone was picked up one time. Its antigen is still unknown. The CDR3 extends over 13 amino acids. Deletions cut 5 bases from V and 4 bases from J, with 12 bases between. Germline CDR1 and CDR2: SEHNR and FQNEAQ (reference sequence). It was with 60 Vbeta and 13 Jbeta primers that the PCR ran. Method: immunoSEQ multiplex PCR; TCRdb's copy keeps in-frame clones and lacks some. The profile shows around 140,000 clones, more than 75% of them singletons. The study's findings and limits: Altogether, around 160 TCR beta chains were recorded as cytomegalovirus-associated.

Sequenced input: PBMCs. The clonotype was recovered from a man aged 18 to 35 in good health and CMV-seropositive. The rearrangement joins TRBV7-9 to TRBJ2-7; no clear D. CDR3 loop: CASSNTINYEQYF. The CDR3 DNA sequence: TGTGCCAGCAGCAACACCATTAATTACGAGCAGTACTTC. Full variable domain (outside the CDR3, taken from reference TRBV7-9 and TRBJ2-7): DTGVSQNPRHKITKRGQNVTFRCDPISEHNRLYWYRQTLGQGPEFLTYFQNEAQLEKSRLLSDRFSAERPKGSFSTLEIQRTEQGDSAMYLCASSNTINYEQYFGPGTRLTVT.